One sample yielded the 10 T cell receptor beta chains listed below, sequenced in a study of cytomegalovirus exposure and HLA in healthy donors. A multiplex PCR was run with 60 Vbeta primers and 13 Jbeta primers. Produced via immunoSEQ multiplex PCR; TCRdb's table is partial and in-frame only. The sample contains under 200,000 clones, about 77% of which appear only once. The specimen sequenced was PBMCs. Receptors were obtained from a male donor in good health and CMV-seropositive.

The chain links TRBV7-2 to TRBJ2-7, with 7 bases identical to TRBD2. J gave up 6 bases and V 4 bases, and 3 bases lay outside the gene matches. Germline values: CDR1 SGHTA, CDR2 FQGNSA. The CDR3 has 12 amino acids. The CDR3 here is CASSSAGREQYF. CDR3 nucleotides: TGTGCCAGCAGCTCAGCGGGGCGCGAGCAGTACTTC.

The genes are TRBV27 and TRBJ2-5, with TRBD1 matching over 7 bases. The germline V gene encodes CDR1 MNHEY and CDR2 SMNVEV (reference sequence). This CDR3 comprises 15 residues. Unmatched junction bases numbered 11, after V lost 6 bases and J lost 4 bases. The CDR3 DNA reads as TGTGCCAGCAGCCCTCTAACAGGGGTTCGAGAGACCCAGTACTTC. It translates to CASSPLTGVRETQYF.

In this sample, this clone turned up once. The chain combines TRBV4-1 with TRBJ1-5; D perhaps matches TRBD1 (6 bases). The V end was cut by 2 bases, the J end by 0 bases, with 17 bases between. This CDR3 comprises 18 residues. Looked up from germline, CDR1 is MGHRA and CDR2 is YSYEKL. DNA for the CDR3: TGCGCCAGCAGCCAAAGGGATCGGACAGTGAATAGCAATCAGCCCCAGCATTTT. This sequence encodes CASSQRDRTVNSNQPQHF.

The V gene is TRBV19, the J gene TRBJ2-7; D may be TRBD1 (7 bases). Trimming shortened V by 5 bases and J by 5 bases, and 16 bases separated the two germline ends. This CDR3 has 14 residues. Germline CDR1 is LNHDA and CDR2 is SQIVND (reference sequence). The CDR3 DNA reads TGTGCCAGTAGTCGCGACAGGGAGGAAAACGAGCAGTACTTC. Protein sequence: CASSRDREENEQYF.

The gene calls are TRBV10-3 and TRBJ1-1, with 9 bases aligning to TRBD1. V was clipped by 3 bases and J by 3 bases; unmatched bases: 2. This CDR3 region has 14 residues. Germline values: CDR1 ENHRY, CDR2 SYGVKD. The CDR3 sequence: CAISDRQGDTEAFF. The CDR3 DNA follows: TGTGCCATCAGTGATAGACAGGGGGACACTGAAGCTTTCTTT.

This chain links TRBV4-1 with TRBJ2-7, with D perhaps matching TRBD1 (5 bases). Germline V CDR1 and CDR2: MGHRA, YSYEKL. V was pared by 0 bases and J by 4 bases, with 16 bases between. The CDR3 is 16 residues long. The CDR3 nucleotides read TGCGCCAGCAGCCAAGAAGCCCGAACAGGCAATTACGAGCAGTACTTC. Translated: CASSQEARTGNYEQYF.

The J gene is TRBJ1-1, the V gene TRBV4-1, with D possibly being TRBD1 (6 bases). The CDR3 is 13 residues long. CDR1 and CDR2 from the germline V gene are MGHRA and YSYEKL. Trimming removed 1 base from V and 6 bases from J, with 9 bases in between. As DNA, the CDR3 is TGCGCCAGCAGCCAAGTGGGGGCCGCTGAAGCTTTCTTT. Protein: CASSQVGAAEAFF.

The CDR3 nucleotides are TGTGCCAGCAGCTTTGGACAGGGACACGAGCAGTACTTC. Translated, it gives CASSFGQGHEQYF. This chain links TRBV5-6 with TRBJ2-7, with TRBD1 matching over 8 bases. CDR3 size: 13 residues. The J segment lost 5 bases and the V segment lost 2 bases, leaving 3 bases of the junction unmatched. Germline values: CDR1 SGHDT, CDR2 YYEEEE.

The V gene is TRBV10-2, the J gene TRBJ2-2, with D perhaps matching TRBD2 (7 bases). V lost 7 bases to trimming and J lost 0 bases, with 12 bases between them. CDR1 and CDR2 from the germline V gene are WSHSY and SAAADI. The CDR3 has 15 residues. The CDR3 is CASTLGGPNTGELFF. For the CDR3, the DNA is TGCGCCAGCACCCTCGGGGGGCCGAACACCGGGGAGCTGTTTTTT.

The rearrangement links TRBV7-9 to TRBJ1-4; TRBD1 agrees at 9 bases. The CDR3 has 16 amino acids. Trimming at V came to 9 bases and at J to 7 bases, leaving 15 bases not matched to a gene. Germline V CDR1 and CDR2: SEHNR, FQNEAQ (reference sequence). Written as DNA, the CDR3 is TGTGCCAGGCCGATTAAGGAGCGACAGGGGGGTGAAAAACTGTTTTTT. Protein product: CARPIKERQGGEKLFF.